This paragraph reports one T cell receptor beta chain. This record comes from a study of blood T cell repertoires in COVID-19. The protocol was immunoSEQ multiplex PCR, while the TCRdb copy is restricted to in-frame clones and leaves out a portion. The sample has approximately 140,000 clones; roughly four fifths are singletons. CDR1 and CDR2 (germline): SGHVS, FNYEAQ. CDR3 length equals 15 residues. The V gene lost 4 bases and the J gene lost 5 bases, with 14 bases spanning the gap. The chain joins TRBV7-6 to TRBJ1-4, with D possibly being TRBD1 (6 bases). The material sequenced was peripheral blood. This TCR derives from a woman of 80 years or more in a cohort sampled during active or convalescent COVID-19. The CDR3 DNA follows: TGTGCCAGCAGCTCGCCAGGGGATGGGAATGAAAAACTGTTTTTT. Translated: CASSSPGDGNEKLFF.